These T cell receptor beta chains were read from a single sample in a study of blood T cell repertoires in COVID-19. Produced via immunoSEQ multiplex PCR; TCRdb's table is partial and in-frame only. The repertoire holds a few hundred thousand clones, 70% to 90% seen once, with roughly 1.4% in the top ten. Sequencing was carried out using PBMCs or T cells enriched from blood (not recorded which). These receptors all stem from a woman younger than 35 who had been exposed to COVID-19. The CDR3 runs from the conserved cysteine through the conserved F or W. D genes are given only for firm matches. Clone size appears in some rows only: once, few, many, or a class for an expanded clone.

CASTHRTDTQYF TGTGCCAGCACCCACCGGACAGATACGCAGTATTTT NA NA 12 TRBJ2-3 TRBV2
CASSPREGTEAFF TGTGCCAGCTCACCACGGGAGGGAACTGAAGCTTTCTTT NA NA 13 TRBJ1-1 TRBV18
CAISPGQGVPEAFF TGTGCCATCAGCCCGGGACAGGGGGTTCCTGAAGCTTTCTTT NA TRBD1 14 TRBJ1-1 TRBV10-3
CASRGGAENTEAFF TGTGCCAGCAGAGGCGGGGCTGAGAACACTGAAGCTTTCTTT NA NA 14 TRBJ1-1 TRBV28
CASSHTGTTNSYTF TGCGCCAGCAGCCACACCGGGACTACGAACAGCTACACCTTC NA NA 14 TRBJ1-2 TRBV4-3
CASSDRPSYEQYF TGTGCCAGCTCAGACAGGCCATCCTACGAGCAGTACTTC NA NA 13 TRBJ2-7 TRBV18
CSVVPGTGDGYTF TGCAGCGTTGTCCCCGGGACAGGAGATGGCTACACCTTC NA TRBD1 13 TRBJ1-2 TRBV29-1
CASSSVGLSNTQYF TGTGCCAGCAGCTCCGTGGGACTCTCAAATACGCAGTATTTT NA NA 14 TRBJ2-3 TRBV7-3
CASREGTLTYEQYF TGTGCCAGCAGGGAAGGGACATTGACCTACGAGCAGTACTTC NA NA 14 TRBJ2-7 TRBV6-1
CASSLEDRRGRAFF TGTGCCAGCAGCTTAGAAGACCGCCGGGGAAGAGCTTTCTTT NA NA 14 TRBJ1-1 TRBV7-9
CASSPQGLAYEQYF TGTGCCAGCTCACCACAGGGACTAGCGTACGAGCAGTACTTC NA TRBD2 14 TRBJ2-7 TRBV18
CASSRLCRVDHDNQPQHF TGTGCCAGCAGCCGCTTGTGCAGGGTGGACCACGACAATCAGCCCCAGCATTTT NA NA 18 TRBJ1-5 TRBV7-4
CASSLAKGEYTGELFF TGTGCCAGCAGCCTGGCCAAGGGGGAATACACCGGGGAGCTGTTTTTT NA NA 16 TRBJ2-2 TRBV7-2
CASSDNSDRGLHNEQFF TGCGCCAGCAGTGACAACAGTGACAGGGGCCTTCACAATGAGCAGTTCTTC NA TRBD1 17 TRBJ2-1 TRBV10-2
CASSQERATEAFF TGCGCCAGCAGCCAAGAGAGGGCTACTGAAGCTTTCTTT once NA 13 TRBJ1-1 TRBV4-3
CASFTGVGSPLHF TGTGCCAGCTTTACAGGGGTAGGTTCACCCCTCCACTTT NA TRBD1 13 TRBJ1-6 TRBV18
CASLNTGRVGETQYF TGTGCCAGCCTAAATACAGGCCGGGTAGGAGAGACCCAGTACTTC once NA 15 TRBJ2-5 TRBV18
CASSLRGRGSPLHF TGTGCCAGCAGTTTACGGGGGAGAGGATCACCCCTCCACTTT NA NA 14 TRBJ1-6 TRBV27
CSVERAGETQYF TGCAGCGTTGAGAGGGCAGGAGAGACCCAGTACTTC NA NA 12 TRBJ2-5 TRBV29-1
CASSVNGQPNYGYTF TGCGCCAGCAGCGTTAATGGACAGCCTAACTATGGCTACACCTTC NA NA 15 TRBJ1-2 TRBV5-1
CASSMGQGVKDYEQYF TGTGCCAGTAGTATGGGACAGGGGGTTAAAGACTACGAGCAGTACTTC NA TRBD1 16 TRBJ2-7 TRBV19
CASSQERGDRDFLYEQYF TGCGCCAGCAGCCAAGAGAGGGGGGACAGGGACTTCCTCTACGAGCAGTACTTC NA TRBD1 18 TRBJ2-7 TRBV4-1
CASSQAKNEQFF TGTGCCAGCAGCCAAGCAAAAAATGAGCAGTTCTTC NA NA 12 TRBJ2-1 TRBV3-1/TRBV3-2
CASSYVGIQETQYF TGTGCCAGCAGTTACGTTGGCATTCAAGAGACCCAGTACTTC NA NA 14 TRBJ2-5 TRBV6-5
CASRGQEVFSPLHF TGTGCCAGCAGGGGACAGGAGGTTTTCTCACCCCTCCACTTT NA TRBD1 14 TRBJ1-6 TRBV7-2
CASTGGLAGANVLTF TGTGCCAGTACAGGGGGGTTGGCTGGGGCCAACGTCCTGACTTTC NA TRBD1 15 TRBJ2-6 TRBV6-5
CASSQVAQADTEAFF TGTGCCAGCAGCCAAGTCGCACAGGCTGACACTGAAGCTTTCTTT NA NA 15 TRBJ1-1 TRBV4-2